This T cell receptor beta chain is drawn from a study of shared clonotypes between healthy human individuals. Study-level findings and limits: Tissue TCR repertoires likely differ from these blood-only repertoires.

Produced via immunoSEQ multiplex PCR; TCRdb's table is partial and in-frame only. The sample lists 400,000 or so clones; about 96% were seen once. About this clone itself: Its antigen is currently unknown.

The V end was cut by 1 base, the J end by 1 base, with 8 bases between. Germline V lookup: CDR1 SGHTA, CDR2 FQGNSA. The CDR3 sequence is 15 residues long. The receptor was isolated from a man younger than 40 in good health. The chain couples TRBV7-2 to TRBJ1-5, with D maybe TRBD1 (5 bases). The sequenced material came from memory CD8+ T cells sorted from blood. Specified subset: CD45RO+ cells pooled with CCR7-negative TemRA cells. The CDR3: CASSLEGRSNQPQHF. The CDR3 DNA reads as TGTGCCAGCAGCTTAGAGGGGCGCAGCAATCAGCCCCAGCATTTT.